Here is one TCR beta chain with its context. Antigen: not known. With 7 bases removed from V and 0 bases from J, the gap between germline ends came to 10 bases. CDR3 size: 13 residues. Germline V CDR1 and CDR2: SQVTM, ANQGSEA. The data are from a study of PD-1 blockade in classical Hodgkin lymphoma. The wider study: Nivolumab was given intravenously to patients at 3 mg/kg every 2 weeks.

Overall study results and limits: With CD4+ cells, TCR diversity rose significantly by C4D1, but not with CD8+ cells. TCR diversity at baseline was reported to be reduced in newly diagnosed patients relative to healthy donors.

Time point given: cycle 4 day 1 (C4D1), after less than 7 weeks of nivolumab. Every one of the patients relapsed after autologous stem cell transplantation (brentuximab vedotin exposure was variable). Best responses fell into complete response, partial response or progressive disease. Data came from immunoSEQ multiplex PCR; TCRdb stores just in-frame clones and leaves some out. The table includes roughly 39,000 clones, 77% detected once. The sample was peripheral blood mononuclear cells (PBMCs), taken before the fourth cycle of nivolumab. This chain joins TRBV29-1 and TRBJ2-1; the D is unclear. This sequence was found in a human donor with classical Hodgkin lymphoma. CDR3 nucleotides: TGCAGCGCTAACACGGCCTCCTACAATGAGCAGTTCTTC. This codes for CSANTASYNEQFF.